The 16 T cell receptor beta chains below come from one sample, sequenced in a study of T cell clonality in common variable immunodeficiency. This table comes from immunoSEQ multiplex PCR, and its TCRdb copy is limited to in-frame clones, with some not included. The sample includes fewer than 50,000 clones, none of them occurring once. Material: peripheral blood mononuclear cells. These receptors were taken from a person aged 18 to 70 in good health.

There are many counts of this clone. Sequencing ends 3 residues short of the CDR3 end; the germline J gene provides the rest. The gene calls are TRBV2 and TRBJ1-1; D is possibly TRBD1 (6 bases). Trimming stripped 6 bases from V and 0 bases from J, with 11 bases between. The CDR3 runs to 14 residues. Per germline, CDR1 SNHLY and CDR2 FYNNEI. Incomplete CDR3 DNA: TGTGCCAGCAGGGCTGGACAGCTGAACACTGAA. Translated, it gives CASRAGQLNTE. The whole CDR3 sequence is CASRAGQLNTEAFF.

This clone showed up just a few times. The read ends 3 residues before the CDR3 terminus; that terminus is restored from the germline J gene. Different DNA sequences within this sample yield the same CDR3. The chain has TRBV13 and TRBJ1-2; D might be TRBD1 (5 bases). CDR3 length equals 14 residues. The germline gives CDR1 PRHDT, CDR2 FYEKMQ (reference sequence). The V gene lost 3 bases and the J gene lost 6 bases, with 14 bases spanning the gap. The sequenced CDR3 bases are TGTGCCAGCAGCTTGGGCCAGGGTAAGGATGGC. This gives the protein CASSLGQGKDG. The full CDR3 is CASSLGQGKDGYTF.

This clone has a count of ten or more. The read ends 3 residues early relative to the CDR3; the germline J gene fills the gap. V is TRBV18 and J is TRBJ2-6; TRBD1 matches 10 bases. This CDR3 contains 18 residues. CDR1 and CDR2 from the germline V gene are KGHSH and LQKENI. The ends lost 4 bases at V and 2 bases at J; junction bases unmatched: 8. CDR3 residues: CASSQGQGVRPGANVLTF. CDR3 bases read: TGTGCCAGCTCACAAGGACAGGGGGTAAGGCCTGGGGCCAACGTC.

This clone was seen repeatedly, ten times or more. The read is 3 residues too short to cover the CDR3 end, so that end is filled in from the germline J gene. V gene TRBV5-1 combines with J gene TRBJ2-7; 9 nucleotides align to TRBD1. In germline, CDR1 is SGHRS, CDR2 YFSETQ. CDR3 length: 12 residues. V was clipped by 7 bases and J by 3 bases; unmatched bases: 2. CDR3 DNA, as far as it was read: TGCGCCAGCCGGGACAGGGACTACGAG. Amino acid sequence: CASRDRDYE. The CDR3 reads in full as CASRDRDYEQYF.

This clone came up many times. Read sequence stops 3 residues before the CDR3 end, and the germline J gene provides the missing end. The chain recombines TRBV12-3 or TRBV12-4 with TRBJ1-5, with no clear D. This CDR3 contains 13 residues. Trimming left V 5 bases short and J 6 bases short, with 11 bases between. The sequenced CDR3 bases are TGTGCCAGCAGTATACGGGTTAGTCAGCCC. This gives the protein CASSIRVSQP. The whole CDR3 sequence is CASSIRVSQPQHF.

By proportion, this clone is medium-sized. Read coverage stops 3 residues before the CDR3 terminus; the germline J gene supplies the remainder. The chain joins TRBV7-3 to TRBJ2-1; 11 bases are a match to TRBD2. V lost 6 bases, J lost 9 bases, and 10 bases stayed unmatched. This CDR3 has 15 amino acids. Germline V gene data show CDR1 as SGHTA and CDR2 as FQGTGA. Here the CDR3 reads CASSLAGGLGGEQFF. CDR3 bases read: TGTGCCAGCAGTCTAGCGGGGGGTTTAGGAGGTGAG. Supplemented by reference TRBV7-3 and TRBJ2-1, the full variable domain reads GAGVSQTPSNKVTEKGKYVELRCDPISGHTALYWYRQSLGQGPEFLIYFQGTGAADDSGLPNDRFFAVRPEGSVSTLKIQRTERGDSAVYLCASSLAGGLGGEQFFGPGTRLTVL.

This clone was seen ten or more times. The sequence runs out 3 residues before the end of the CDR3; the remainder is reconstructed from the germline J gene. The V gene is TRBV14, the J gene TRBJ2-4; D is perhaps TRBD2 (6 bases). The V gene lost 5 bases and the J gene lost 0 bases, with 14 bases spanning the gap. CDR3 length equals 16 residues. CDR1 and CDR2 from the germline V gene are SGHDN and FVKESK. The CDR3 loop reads CASSKTEGLAKNIQYF. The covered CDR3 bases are TGTGCCAGCAGCAAGACGGAGGGCCTAGCCAAAAACATT.

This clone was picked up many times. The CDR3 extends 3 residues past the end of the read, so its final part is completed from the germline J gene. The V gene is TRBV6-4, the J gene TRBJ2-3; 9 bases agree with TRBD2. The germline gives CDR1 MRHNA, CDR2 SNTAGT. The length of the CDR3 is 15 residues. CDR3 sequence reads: CASSPFSGGMIAQYF. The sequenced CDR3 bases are TGTGCCAGCAGCCCCTTTAGCGGGGGCATGATCGCG.

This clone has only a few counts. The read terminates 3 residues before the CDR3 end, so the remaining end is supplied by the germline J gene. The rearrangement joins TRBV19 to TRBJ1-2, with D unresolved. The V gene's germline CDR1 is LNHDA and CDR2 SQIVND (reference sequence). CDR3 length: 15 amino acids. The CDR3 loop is CASSIFAGRSYDYTF. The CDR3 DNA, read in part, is TGTGCCAGTAGTATTTTCGCGGGCCGCTCCTACGAC.

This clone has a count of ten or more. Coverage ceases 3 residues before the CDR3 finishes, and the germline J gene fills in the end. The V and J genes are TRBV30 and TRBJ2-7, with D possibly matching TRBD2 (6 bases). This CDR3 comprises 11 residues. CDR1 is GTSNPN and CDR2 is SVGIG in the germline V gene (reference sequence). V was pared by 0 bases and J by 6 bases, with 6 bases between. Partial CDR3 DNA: TGTGCCTGGAGTGTCGGGGGCGAG. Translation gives CAWSVGGE. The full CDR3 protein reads CAWSVGGEQYF. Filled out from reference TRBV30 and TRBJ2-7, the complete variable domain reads SQTIHQWPATLVQPVGSPLSLECTVEGTSNPNLYWYRQAAGRGLQLLFYSVGIGQISSEVPQNLSASRPQDRQFILSSKKLLLSDSGFYLCAWSVGGEQYFGPGTRLTVT.

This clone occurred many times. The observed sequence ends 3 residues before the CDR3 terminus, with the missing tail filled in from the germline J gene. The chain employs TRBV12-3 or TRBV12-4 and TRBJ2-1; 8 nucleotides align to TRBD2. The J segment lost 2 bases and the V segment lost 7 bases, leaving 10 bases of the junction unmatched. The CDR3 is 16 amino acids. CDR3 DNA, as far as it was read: TGTGCCAGCACCCCACTAGCGGTCTTTACCTACAATGAG. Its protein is CASTPLAVFTYNE. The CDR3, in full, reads CASTPLAVFTYNEQFF.

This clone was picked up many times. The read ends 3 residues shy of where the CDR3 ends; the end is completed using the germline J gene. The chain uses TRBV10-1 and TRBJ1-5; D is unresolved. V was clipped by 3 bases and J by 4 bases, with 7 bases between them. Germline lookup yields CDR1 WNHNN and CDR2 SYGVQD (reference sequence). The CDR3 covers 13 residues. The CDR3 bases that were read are TGCGCCAGCAGTGATGGCCGAAATCAGCCC. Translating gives CASSDGRNQP. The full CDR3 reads CASSDGRNQPQHF.

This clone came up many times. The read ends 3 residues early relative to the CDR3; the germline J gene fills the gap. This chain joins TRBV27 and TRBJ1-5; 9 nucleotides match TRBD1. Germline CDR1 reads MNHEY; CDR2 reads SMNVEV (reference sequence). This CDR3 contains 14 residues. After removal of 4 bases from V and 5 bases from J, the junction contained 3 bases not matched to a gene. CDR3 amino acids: CASSYRGPDQPQHF. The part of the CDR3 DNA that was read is TGTGCCAGCAGTTACAGGGGGCCCGATCAGCCC.

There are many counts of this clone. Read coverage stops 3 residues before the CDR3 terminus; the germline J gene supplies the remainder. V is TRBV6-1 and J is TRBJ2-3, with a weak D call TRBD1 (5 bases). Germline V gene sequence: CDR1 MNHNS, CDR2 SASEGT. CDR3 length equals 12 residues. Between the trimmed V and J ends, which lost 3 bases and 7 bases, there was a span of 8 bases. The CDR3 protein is CASSDPGNTQYF. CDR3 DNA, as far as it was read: TGTGCCAGCAGTGACCCAGGGAATACG.

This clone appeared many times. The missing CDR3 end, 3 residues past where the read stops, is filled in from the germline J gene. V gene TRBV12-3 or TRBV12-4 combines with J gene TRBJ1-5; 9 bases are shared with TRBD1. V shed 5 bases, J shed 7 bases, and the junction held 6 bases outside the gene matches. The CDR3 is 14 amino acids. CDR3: CASSAGQGLQPQHF. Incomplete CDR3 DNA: TGTGCCAGCAGTGCGGGACAGGGACTGCAGCCC.

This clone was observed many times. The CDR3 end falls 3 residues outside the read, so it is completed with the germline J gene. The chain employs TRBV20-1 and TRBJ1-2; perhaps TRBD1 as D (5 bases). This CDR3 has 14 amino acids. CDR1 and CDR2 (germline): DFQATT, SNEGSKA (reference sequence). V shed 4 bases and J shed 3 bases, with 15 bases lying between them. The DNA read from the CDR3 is TGCAGTGCTAAAGAAATGGGGCTTGACTATGGC. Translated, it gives CSAKEMGLDYG. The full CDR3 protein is CSAKEMGLDYGYTF.